This T cell receptor beta chain was captured by sequencing in a study of T cell repertoires in cytomegalovirus infection. In the study overall: Both a matching HLA type and CMV infection were indicated by public TCR beta signatures.

Germline assignment: CDR1 MDHEN and CDR2 SYDVKM. The CDR3 is 13 amino acids. V gave up 5 bases and J gave up 3 bases, with 7 bases separating them. Study-level findings and limits: Predominance within the ex vivo response was attributable to HLA-C-restricted CMV-specific TCR beta clonotypes.

Each CDR3 protein gets one entry after TCRdb re-called the reads with MiXCR. The table includes some 700,000 distinct CDR3 sequences, approximately 34% detected once. A word on this clonotype: What it recognizes is unknown.

The sample taken for sequencing was PBMCs. The chain employs TRBV28 and TRBJ2-2; D gene ambiguous. The sequence was collected from a human donor in good health (CMV status not recorded). Some clones in this sample may be carry-over from other donors' samples. The CDR3 loop is CASSPLYTGELFF. The CDR3 bases are TGTGCCAGCAGTCCCCTTTACACCGGGGAGCTGTTTTTT.